This TCR beta chain was sequenced in a study of blood T cell repertoires in COVID-19. On the study more broadly: Samples of COVID-19 (acute and convalescent) were obtained from the United States, Italy and Spain.

This CDR3 has 14 residues. Trimming cost V 1 base and J 9 bases, with 13 bases left between them. Germline V CDR1 and CDR2: LGHDT, YNNKEL (reference sequence). Authors' analysis steps: Nucleated cell number was recorded as an estimate derived from reference gene primer amplification. Sequenced by immunoSEQ multiplex PCR; TCRdb stores in-frame clones only, minus some. V and J calls and clone size are given by that table; D and trimming were obtained from the DNA. This table has just over 250,000 clones, around nine tenths appearing once. This chain connects TRBV3-1 (or the pseudogene TRBV3-2) to TRBJ1-5; no clear D. The TCR sequence derives from a man aged 35-49 years who had recovered from COVID-19. Sequencing was carried out using peripheral blood. The CDR3 here is CASSQGSSPGPQHF. CDR3 bases: TGTGCCAGCAGCCAAGGGAGTTCCCCGGGGCCCCAGCATTTT.